Listed below are T cell receptor beta chains from one sample, sequenced in a study of monozygotic twins with inflammatory bowel disease. From its re-call of the 5' RACE reads, TCRdb lists each CDR3 protein once, without DNA. This table holds a few hundred thousand distinct CDR3 sequences. Material for sequencing was blood. These TCRs come from a human donor with ulcerative colitis or Crohn's disease, or a healthy co-twin of an affected twin (not recorded which). The CDR3 runs from the conserved cysteine through the conserved F or W.

>16|TRBJ2-1|TRBV5-1
CASSLVQGASYNEQFF
>12|TRBJ1-2|TRBV20-1
CSARRQGWGYTF
>14|TRBJ1-2|TRBV6-5
CASSYSEVAYGYTF
>11|TRBJ2-5|TRBV28
CASSLPGRQYF
>13|TRBJ2-1|TRBV6-4
CASSQGLKNEQFF
>19|TRBJ2-6|TRBV4-1
CASSQEGRRAKPGANVLTF
>15|TRBJ2-4|TRBV20-1
CSAPVGNRGGDIQYF
>14|TRBJ1-1|TRBV6-2/TRBV6-3
CASRNRDMNTEAFF
>14|TRBJ1-1|TRBV5-5
CASSFLEMNTEAFF
>15|TRBJ2-3|TRBV4-3
CASSPQGGWADTQYF
>15|TRBJ2-7|TRBV4-3
CASSQGQDRSYEQYF
>14|TRBJ1-2|TRBV7-2
CASSLGTMGRGYTF
>12|TRBJ2-3|TRBV10-3
CAISQGPDTQYF
>16|TRBJ2-7|TRBV4-3
CASSQVQSGRSYEQYF
>15|TRBJ2-7|TRBV14
CASSSTRTDAYEQYF
>15|TRBJ1-1|TRBV5-1
CASSLEGGPVTEAFF
>18|TRBJ2-5|TRBV4-3
CASSQDNIGGGRVETQYF
>19|TRBJ2-3|TRBV6-1
CASSARLRLAGALLDTQYF
>18|TRBJ1-2|TRBV20-1
CSAHPTGTTGASAYGYTF
>15|TRBJ1-5|TRBV27
CASSLWGIPGQPQHF
>14|TRBJ1-5|TRBV20-1
CSASSPGVHQPQHF
>12|TRBJ2-7|TRBV5-4
CASSLSYGEQYF
>16|TRBJ1-5|TRBV5-1
CASSLGAAENNQPQHF
>13|TRBJ1-6|TRBV19
CASRVDYNSPLHF
>13|TRBJ2-1|TRBV7-9
CASSYGTGKEQFF
>13|TRBJ1-5|TRBV15
CATSPHRAQPQHF
>19|TRBJ2-1|TRBV4-1
CASSQREESVGPHYNEQFF
>16|TRBJ1-6|TRBV6-2/TRBV6-3
CASTRQGDSYNSPLHF
>14|TRBJ1-6|TRBV27
CASTVKGPDSPLHF
>13|TRBJ2-1|TRBV6-4
CASSPDRHNEQFF
>14|TRBJ2-2|TRBV10-3
CAISGTSGSGELFF
>14|TRBJ1-5|TRBV10-3
CATGTAYSNQPQHF
>14|TRBJ1-1|TRBV7-9
CASSYERMNTEAFF
>14|TRBJ1-1|TRBV20-1
CSATPQGLNTEAFF
>17|TRBJ2-3|TRBV20-1
CSPRGTSGGAGTDTQYF
>16|TRBJ2-7|TRBV6-1
CASRHPDRASSYEQYF
>14|TRBJ2-7|TRBV7-2
CASSTQPGHREQYF